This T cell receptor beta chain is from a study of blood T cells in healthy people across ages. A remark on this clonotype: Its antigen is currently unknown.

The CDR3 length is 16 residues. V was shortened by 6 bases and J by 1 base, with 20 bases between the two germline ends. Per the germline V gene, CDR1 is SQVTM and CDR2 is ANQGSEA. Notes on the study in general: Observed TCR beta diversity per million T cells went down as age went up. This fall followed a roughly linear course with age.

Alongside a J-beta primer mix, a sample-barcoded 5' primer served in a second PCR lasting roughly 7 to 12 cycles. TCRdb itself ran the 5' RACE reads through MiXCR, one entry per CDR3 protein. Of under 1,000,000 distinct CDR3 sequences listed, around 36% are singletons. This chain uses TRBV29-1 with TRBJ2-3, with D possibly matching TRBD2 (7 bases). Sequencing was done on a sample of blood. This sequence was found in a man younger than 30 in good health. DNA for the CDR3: TGCAGCGTCCTCGGCTTGACGGGGGGCCGCACAGATACGCAGTATTTT. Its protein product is CSVLGLTGGRTDTQYF.